These 17 T cell receptor beta chains were sequenced from one sample in a study of control samples from healthy donors and cancer patients. Assay used: immunoSEQ multiplex PCR; TCRdb lists only in-frame clones, some missing. The sample has about 89,000 clones, around 85% seen once. Sequenced material: blood. These receptors all stem from a middle-aged woman in good health.

The V and J genes are TRBV10-3 and TRBJ1-3; D unclear. The CDR3 totals 16 residues. Germline V CDR1 and CDR2: ENHRY, SYGVKD. Trimming removed 0 bases from V and 0 bases from J, with 9 bases in between. For the CDR3, the DNA is TGTGCCATCAGTGAGTCCCCCCTCGCCTCTGGAAACACCATATATTTT. This codes for CAISESPLASGNTIYF.

The J gene is TRBJ1-4, the V gene TRBV7-2; perhaps TRBD1 as D (5 bases). V was clipped by 1 base and J by 14 bases, with 17 bases between them. This CDR3 region has 14 residues. CDR1 is SGHTA, CDR2 FQGNSA, per germline. Here the CDR3 reads CASSLGSSRAPLFF. In nucleotides, the CDR3 is TGTGCCAGCAGCTTAGGATCGAGCAGGGCCCCCCTGTTTTTT.

This rearrangement joins TRBV29-1 to TRBJ2-2, with no clear D. V lost 6 bases, J lost 6 bases, and 8 bases lay in between. CDR3 length equals 11 residues. The germline V gene has CDR1 SQVTM and CDR2 ANQGSEA. The CDR3 coding sequence is TGCAGCGTAACAGATTCCGGGGAGCTGTTTTTT. Protein product: CSVTDSGELFF.

This sequence joins TRBV24-1 and TRBJ2-3; 9 bases fit TRBD2. Germline loops: CDR1 KGHDR, CDR2 SFDVKD. Trimming took 7 bases from V and 1 from J; bases not matched to a gene: 5. The CDR3 runs 15 residues. CDR3 nucleotides: TGTGCCACCAGCGTGATAGCGGGGGGCACAGATACGCAGTATTTT. It yields the protein CATSVIAGGTDTQYF.

V is TRBV6-5 and J is TRBJ1-1; a possible D gene is TRBD1 (5 bases). The germline V and J ends were trimmed by 4 bases and 0 bases, with 12 bases remaining between them. Germline V gene lookup returns CDR1 MNHEY and CDR2 SVGAGI. The CDR3 spans 15 residues. The CDR3 spells CASSSGRGMNTEAFF. The CDR3 DNA follows: TGTGCCAGCAGTTCTGGGAGGGGAATGAACACTGAAGCTTTCTTT.

The chain couples TRBV19 to TRBJ1-1, with D tentatively TRBD1 (5 bases). This CDR3 has 13 residues. V was shortened by 5 bases and J by 4 bases, with 11 bases between the two germline ends. The V gene's germline CDR1 is LNHDA and CDR2 SQIVND (reference sequence). The CDR3 protein is CASSDQGGTEAFF. CDR3 coding DNA: TGTGCCAGTAGTGATCAGGGAGGCACTGAAGCTTTCTTT. Full variable domain (remainder filled in from reference TRBV19 and TRBJ1-1): DGGITQSPKYLFRKEGQNVTLSCEQNLNHDAMYWYRQDPGQGLRLIYYSQIVNDFQKGDIAEGYSVSREKKESFPLTVTSAQKNPTAFYLCASSDQGGTEAFFGQGTRLTVV.

V is TRBV4-3 and J is TRBJ2-5, with a tentative D call TRBD2 (6 bases). Deletions cut 0 bases from V and 7 bases from J, with 21 bases between. The CDR3 runs to 17 residues. Germline assignment: CDR1 LGHNA and CDR2 YSLEER. CDR3 in DNA: TGCGCCAGCAGCCAAGATGCCAACGGGGGAGCAACACGGACCCAGTACTTC. Its translation: CASSQDANGGATRTQYF.

The chain combines TRBV9 with TRBJ2-7, with D perhaps matching TRBD2 (5 bases). Germline V gene lookup returns CDR1 SGDLS and CDR2 YYNGEE. The CDR3 runs to 14 residues. V was clipped by 4 bases and J by 0 bases, with 11 bases between them. CDR3: CASSPEGNSYEQYF. The CDR3 DNA follows: TGTGCCAGCAGCCCCGAGGGTAACTCCTACGAGCAGTACTTC.

The chain has TRBV2 and TRBJ2-5, with D possibly matching TRBD1 (5 bases). V lost 7 bases and J lost 2, with 11 bases in between. This CDR3 region has 13 residues. CDR1 SNHLY and CDR2 FYNNEI come from the germline V gene. The CDR3 sequence is CASITDRQETQYF. DNA for the CDR3: TGTGCCAGCATAACCGACAGACAAGAGACCCAGTACTTC.

The chain recombines TRBV5-4 with TRBJ2-5; 7 bases line up with TRBD2. Germline V gene lookup returns CDR1 SGHNT and CDR2 YYREEE (reference sequence). J was trimmed by 0 bases and V by 4 bases; bases with no gene match: 9. The CDR3 is 16 residues long. CDR3 DNA sequence: TGTGCCAGCAGCCCGGGGTCAGCGGGAAACCAAGAGACCCAGTACTTC. Protein: CASSPGSAGNQETQYF.

The count of this clone is one. The chain couples TRBV5-1 to TRBJ1-1; TRBD1 might be the D (5 bases). V was cut by 4 bases and J by 1 base, with 8 bases left in between. Germline V gene lookup returns CDR1 SGHRS and CDR2 YFSETQ. The CDR3 consists of 13 residues. Here the CDR3 reads CASSSRENTEAFF. In DNA form, the CDR3 reads TGCGCCAGCAGCAGCAGGGAGAACACTGAAGCTTTCTTT.

The chain joins TRBV6-2 or TRBV6-3 to TRBJ1-5; 9 bases are shared with TRBD1. The length of the CDR3 is 14 residues. Losses at the gene ends were 5 bases for V and 6 bases for J; bases not matched to a gene: 5. Germline CDR1 is MNHEY and CDR2 is SVGEGT. DNA for the CDR3: TGTGCCAGCAGTGACCACAGGGGGCCTCAGCCCCAGCATTTT. This translates into CASSDHRGPQPQHF.

The chain employs TRBV5-5 and TRBJ2-3; D may be TRBD2 (6 bases). Per the germline V gene, CDR1 is SGHKS and CDR2 is YYEKEE (reference sequence). The length of the CDR3 is 16 residues. Trimming stripped 5 bases from V and 0 bases from J, with 16 bases between. The CDR3 spells CASSLPGGTSTDTQYF. CDR3 DNA sequence: TGTGCCAGCAGTTTACCCGGAGGGACGAGCACAGATACGCAGTATTTT.

This rearrangement joins TRBV5-6 to TRBJ1-1; D ambiguous. Trimming shortened V by 3 bases and J by 1 base, and 7 bases separated the two germline ends. This CDR3 is built from 13 residues. Per the germline V gene, CDR1 is SGHDT and CDR2 is YYEEEE. The CDR3 sequence: CASSSGPNTEAFF. The CDR3 DNA is TGTGCCAGCAGCTCCGGACCGAACACTGAAGCTTTCTTT.

This clone was seen only a few times. The chain joins TRBV4-3 to TRBJ2-1, with TRBD2 matching 7 bases. V lost 1 base to trimming and J lost 3 bases; unmatched junction nucleotides: 6. Germline loops: CDR1 LGHNA, CDR2 YSLEER. The CDR3 runs to 16 residues. The CDR3 DNA follows: TGCGCCAGCAGCCAAGTTTCGACTAGCTTCTACAATGAGCAGTTCTTC. Protein sequence: CASSQVSTSFYNEQFF.

In DNA, the CDR3 is TGTGCCATCAGTCGGGGGGGGTACCAAGAGACCCAGTACTTC. Its protein product is CAISRGGYQETQYF. The genes are TRBV10-3 and TRBJ2-5, with 8 bases aligning to TRBD2. The CDR3 extends over 14 amino acids. V lost 5 bases, J lost 0 bases, and 2 bases stayed unmatched. Germline CDR1 ENHRY, CDR2 SYGVKD.

The V gene is TRBV7-3, the J gene TRBJ1-1; D is undetermined. Trimming took off 6 bases at V and 4 bases at J, with 12 bases between the two ends. Germline V gene data show CDR1 as SGHTA and CDR2 as FQGTGA. The CDR3 runs to 13 residues. In DNA form, the CDR3 reads TGTGCCAGCAGACTGAGTTTGGGCACTGAAGCTTTCTTT. Translating it yields CASRLSLGTEAFF. The variable domain in full, completed from reference TRBV7-3 and TRBJ1-1, reads GAGVSQTPSNKVTEKGKYVELRCDPISGHTALYWYRQSLGQGPEFLIYFQGTGAADDSGLPNDRFFAVRPEGSVSTLKIQRTERGDSAVYLCASRLSLGTEAFFGQGTRLTVV.